Here is one T cell receptor (beta chain) with its context. Its antigen is currently not known. The method was 5' RACE. Each TCR library was prepared from around 3.5 ug of total RNA. For each sample, cDNA was synthesized in eight separate reactions using SMARTScribe reverse transcriptase. During cDNA synthesis, template switching was used to introduce unique molecular identifiers that contained a 6-nucleotide sample barcode. TCRalpha and TCRbeta cDNA was amplified in two nested PCRs of about 17 and 10 cycles, and bead purification was carried out after each PCR. Before amplification, the cDNA was both treated with uracil DNA-glycosylase and purified with the QIAquick PCR purification kit. In the second PCR, Illumina TruSeq-compatible adapters and sample-specific barcodes were added. Library quality and concentration were assessed using TapeStation and Qubit, and about 5 ng of each library was pooled. Sequencing of pooled libraries was carried out on an Illumina HiSeq2500 single-index Rapid Run using 2 x 100 bp reads and custom sequencing primers. On the study's bioinformatics: MiGEC version 1.2.6 was used for UMI-based consensus assembly, which corrected PCR and sequencing errors. MiXCR version 2.1.1 was used to carry out V(D)J alignment, clonotype assembly and CDR3 extraction. To normalise gene usage, clonotype sharing and MAIT/NKT TCR abundance, the analysis used the top 1000, 10 000 and 20 000 clonotypes per sample. After downsampling to 27 000 UMIs, diversity was calculated as the inverse Simpson index using the vegan R package. Paired Mann-Whitney U tests were applied to discordant twin pairs, and Benjamini-Hochberg correction was used for multiple testing. The reads underwent TCRdb reprocessing, giving one record for each CDR3 protein sequence and no DNA. These V and J calls are TCRdb output, not the study's own analysis. The sample table gives roughly 100,000 distinct CDR3 sequences. 1.5% to 2% of the sample goes to the ten largest clones.

From each donor, a roughly 2.3 ml peripheral blood sample was collected into PAXgene tubes and stored at -80 degrees C. Without any T cell sorting, total RNA was extracted from whole blood using the PAXgene blood miRNA kit on an automated QIAcube. Peripheral blood from monozygotic twin pairs who were concordant or discordant for inflammatory bowel disease underwent deep TCRalpha and TCRbeta repertoire profiling using unique molecular barcoding. Smoking habits were recorded for all twin pairs, with individuals classified as current, former or never smokers. This entry belongs to a study of monozygotic twins with inflammatory bowel disease (dated by TCRdb to the late 2010s). At the level of the whole study: The complete study included 28 monozygotic twin pairs: 19 IBD-discordant Danish pairs and nine German pairs, of which four were IBD-concordant and five were IBD-discordant. The search for disease-associated traits relied mainly on comparing IBD patients with their genetically identical healthy co-twins within discordant pairs. Each individual had, on average, about 151 000 unique TCRalpha sequences and 181 000 unique TCRbeta sequences available for analysis. Results and caveats for the whole study, not just this receptor: Background noise and inter-individual variability may have been introduced into the repertoires by the differing immunosuppressive treatments among patients. Compared with healthy twins, IBD patients had fewer clonotypes in common with other individuals, a difference most pronounced in patients showing signs of disease activity. Repertoire similarity did not differ between concordant and discordant twins, which could be due to limited statistical power. Different T cell subtypes could not be distinguished in the analysis. No single strong signal or clonotype linked to IBD turned up in the results, so the idea that one exists was not supported. IBD patients had lower TCRbeta repertoire diversity, measured by the inverse Simpson index, than their healthy co-twins.

The CDR3 measures 12 amino acids from cysteine to phenylalanine. No DNA appears here. Per the germline V gene, MNHEY is the CDR1 and SVGAGI is the CDR2. The receptor's source is a human donor with ulcerative colitis or Crohn's disease, or a healthy co-twin of an affected twin (not recorded which). The V gene is TRBV6-5 and the J gene is TRBJ2-3; TCRdb indicates TRBD1, and absent DNA this call remains unverified. Sequencing input: blood. The CDR3 has the sequence CAIGGRPDTQYF.